Below are 30 T cell receptor beta chains sequenced from a single sample in a study of technical replicates of blood from several donors. TCRdb's table, derived via immunoSEQ multiplex PCR, lists solely in-frame clones and lacks some. Of some 69,000 clones in the sample, approximately 88% were seen once. The specimen sequenced was PBMCs. These receptor sequences come from a human donor in good health. Some clones in this sample may be carry-over from other donors' samples.

The chain uses TRBV6-5 and TRBJ1-1, with TRBD1 matching 7 bases. Germline CDR1 reads MNHEY; CDR2 reads SVGAGI. This CDR3 comprises 13 residues. V gave up 6 bases and J gave up 1 base; unmatched junction bases: 2. The CDR3 DNA follows: TGTGCCAGCAGCAGACAGGGGAACACTGAAGCTTTCTTT. Protein product: CASSRQGNTEAFF.

This chain links TRBV5-1 with TRBJ1-1; 7 nucleotides match TRBD1. CDR3 length: 15 residues. V gave up 4 bases and J gave up 5 bases; unmatched junction bases: 11. Germline assignment: CDR1 SGHRS and CDR2 YFSETQ. The CDR3 spells CASSLRTGEGTEAFF. As DNA, the CDR3 is TGCGCCAGCAGCCTACGTACAGGGGAAGGGACTGAAGCTTTCTTT. Full variable domain (remainder filled in from reference TRBV5-1 and TRBJ1-1): KAGVTQTPRYLIKTRGQQVTLSCSPISGHRSVSWYQQTPGQGLQFLFEYFSETQRNKGNFPGRFSGRQFSNSRSEMNVSTLELGDSALYLCASSLRTGEGTEAFFGQGTRLTVV.

The V and J genes are TRBV11-2 and TRBJ2-7; the match to TRBD2 covers 10 bases. There are 16 residues in the CDR3. Germline-derived CDR1 and CDR2 are SGHAT and FQNNGV. V shed 0 bases and J 7 bases; nucleotides not matched to a gene: 9. The CDR3 DNA reads as TGTGCCAGCAGCTTAGATGCTAGCGGGGGCCCTTTGGAGCAGTACTTC. Its protein product is CASSLDASGGPLEQYF.

The rearrangement uses TRBV7-2 and TRBJ2-5; TRBD2 matches at 9 bases. Germline CDR1 SGHTA, CDR2 FQGNSA. Trimming at V came to 5 bases and at J to 5 bases, leaving 15 bases not matched to a gene. The CDR3 runs 17 residues. The CDR3 coding sequence is TGTGCCAGCAGCCCGCCCCTAGCGGGGCCCCGCCGGGAGACCCAGTACTTC. It yields the protein CASSPPLAGPRRETQYF.

The chain recombines TRBV19 with TRBJ2-2, with 10 positions matching TRBD2. The CDR3 is 16 residues long. V trimming: 4 bases; J trimming: 2 bases; junction bases outside the gene matches: 4. Germline CDR1 is LNHDA and CDR2 is SQIVND (reference sequence). The CDR3: CASSSLAGVNTGELFF. Written as DNA, the CDR3 is TGTGCCAGTAGTAGCCTAGCGGGAGTCAACACCGGGGAGCTGTTTTTT.

In this sample, this clone turned up a few times. V and J are TRBV27 and TRBJ1-4; 9 bases agree with TRBD1. Germline values: CDR1 MNHEY, CDR2 SMNVEV (reference sequence). CDR3 size: 15 residues. With 3 bases clipped from V and 5 bases from J, the junction kept 4 bases outside the gene matches. CDR3 bases: TGTGCCAGCAGTTTCTGGACAGGGGAGAATGAAAAACTGTTTTTT. Translated: CASSFWTGENEKLFF. The full variable domain, completed using reference TRBV27 and TRBJ1-4, is EAQVTQNPRYLITVTGKKLTVTCSQNMNHEYMSWYRQDPGLGLRQIYYSMNVEVTDKGDVPEGYKVSRKEKRNFPLILESPSPNQTSLYFCASSFWTGENEKLFFGSGTQLSVL.

This sequence joins TRBV5-1 and TRBJ1-1, with D possibly matching TRBD1 (5 bases). This CDR3 has 13 residues. Germline loops: CDR1 SGHRS, CDR2 YFSETQ. Trimming left V 4 bases short and J 5 bases short, with 12 bases between. The CDR3 protein is CASSVGLETEAFF. In DNA, the CDR3 is TGCGCCAGCAGCGTGGGGCTTGAAACTGAAGCTTTCTTT.

V gene TRBV4-3 combines with J gene TRBJ2-5, with a weak D call TRBD1 (5 bases). V was shortened by 0 bases and J by 5 bases, with 7 bases between the two germline ends. There are 13 residues in the CDR3. Germline-derived CDR1 and CDR2 are LGHNA and YSLEER. The CDR3: CASSQDRVETQYF. The CDR3 DNA follows: TGCGCCAGCAGCCAAGACAGGGTGGAGACCCAGTACTTC.

Comments on this clone: This CDR3 is also generated by other DNA sequences in the sample. J is TRBJ2-1 and V is TRBV27; D may be TRBD2 (5 bases). The V gene's germline CDR1 is MNHEY and CDR2 SMNVEV (reference sequence). The CDR3 covers 12 residues. Trimming removed 5 bases from V and 6 bases from J, with 8 bases in between. Here the CDR3 reads CASSTRGNEQFF. Written as DNA, the CDR3 is TGTGCCAGCAGTACCCGGGGCAATGAGCAGTTCTTC.

The J gene is TRBJ2-1, the V gene TRBV9; no definite D call. The CDR3 spans 12 residues. CDR1 is SGDLS, CDR2 YYNGEE, per germline. V was cut by 0 bases and J by 9 bases, with 7 bases left in between. The CDR3: CASSVGSSEQFF. In DNA form, the CDR3 reads TGTGCCAGCAGCGTAGGGTCGAGTGAGCAGTTCTTC.

The chain links TRBV28 to TRBJ1-2, with 10 bases matching TRBD1. Germline loops: CDR1 MDHEN, CDR2 SYDVKM. V shed 4 bases, J shed 4 bases, and the junction held 3 bases outside the gene matches. The CDR3 length is 14 residues. CDR3 region: CASSSGTGAYGYTF. The CDR3 bases are TGTGCCAGCAGTTCCGGGACAGGGGCCTATGGCTACACCTTC.

The chain couples TRBV7-2 to TRBJ2-5; 12 bases are shared with TRBD2. Germline CDR1 SGHTA, CDR2 FQGNSA. V was clipped by 5 bases and J by 10 bases; unmatched bases: 11. This CDR3 has 15 amino acids. CDR3 region: CASSPPGTSGFLQYF. CDR3 bases: TGTGCCAGCAGCCCCCCCGGGACTAGCGGGTTCCTCCAGTACTTC.

This rearrangement joins TRBV5-1 to TRBJ2-7; 8 bases line up with TRBD2. Losses at the gene ends were 4 bases for V and 3 bases for J; bases not matched to a gene: 6. Germline V gives CDR1 SGHRS, CDR2 YFSETQ. The CDR3 runs to 14 residues. CDR3 sequence reads: CASSLGTRDYEQYF. In DNA form, the CDR3 reads TGCGCCAGCAGCCTCGGGACTAGGGACTACGAGCAGTACTTC.

The V gene is TRBV5-8, the J gene TRBJ1-2; no clear D. CDR1 and CDR2 from the germline V gene are SGHTS and YDEGEE. Trimming removed 2 bases from V and 0 bases from J, with 5 bases in between. This CDR3 region has 13 residues. CDR3 sequence reads: CASSFPANYGYTF. Here the CDR3 DNA reads TGTGCCAGCAGCTTTCCCGCTAACTATGGCTACACCTTC.

The V gene is TRBV6-5, the J gene TRBJ1-5, with D perhaps TRBD1 (5 bases). The V gene's germline CDR1 is MNHEY and CDR2 SVGAGI. Trimming stripped 10 bases from V and 2 bases from J, with 15 bases between. CDR3 length equals 14 residues. In DNA form, the CDR3 reads TGTGCCATCGGACATCCGAGTGGCAATCAGCCCCAGCATTTT. Protein product: CAIGHPSGNQPQHF.

This chain connects TRBV11-2 to TRBJ2-7; D is perhaps TRBD2 (6 bases). CDR3 length: 14 amino acids. V was clipped by 5 bases and J by 9 bases, with 20 bases between them. Germline CDR1 SGHAT, CDR2 FQNNGV. CDR3: CASSPGLEPQGQYF. The CDR3 DNA is TGTGCCAGCAGCCCGGGACTGGAACCTCAGGGGCAGTACTTC.

Only one count was recorded for this clone. J is TRBJ1-2 and V is TRBV5-1; 11 nucleotides agree with TRBD1. CDR3 length: 14 amino acids. From germline, CDR1 is SGHRS and CDR2 YFSETQ. V gave up 4 bases and J gave up 8 bases; unmatched junction bases: 7. As DNA, the CDR3 is TGCGCCAGCAGCGCCGGACAGGGGGCATACGGCTACACCTTC. It specifies CASSAGQGAYGYTF.

The V call is TRBV7-8, the J call TRBJ1-2, with TRBD1 matching 10 bases. This CDR3 spans 15 amino acids. Germline CDR1 SGHVS, CDR2 FQNEAQ. Germline trimming cut 5 bases from V and 4 bases from J; bases unmatched to any gene: 7. The CDR3 region is CASSARTGGGYGYTF. Written as DNA, the CDR3 is TGTGCCAGCAGCGCACGGACAGGGGGAGGCTATGGCTACACCTTC.

This clone was found once. V gene TRBV25-1 combines with J gene TRBJ2-3; 10 nucleotides align to TRBD2. Germline CDR1 reads MGHDK; CDR2 reads SYGVNS. CDR3 length equals 16 residues. V was clipped by 0 bases and J by 6 bases; unmatched bases: 6. The CDR3 loop reads CASSEYKRGGVDTQYF. The CDR3 nucleotides are TGTGCCAGCAGTGAATATAAGCGGGGGGGAGTGGATACGCAGTATTTT.

This chain uses TRBV5-4 with TRBJ2-3; 9 nucleotides agree with TRBD2. Per the germline V gene, CDR1 is SGHNT and CDR2 is YYREEE (reference sequence). Trimming at V came to 4 bases and at J to 0 bases, leaving 6 bases not matched to a gene. The CDR3 covers 16 residues. As DNA, the CDR3 is TGTGCCAGCAGCGTGGGGACTAGCCGTAGCACAGATACGCAGTATTTT. This codes for CASSVGTSRSTDTQYF.

The chain uses TRBV7-3 and TRBJ2-1, with D perhaps TRBD2 (5 bases). Trimming removed 5 bases at V and 8 bases at J, with 16 bases between. This CDR3 is 14 amino acids long. Germline CDR1 reads SGHTA; CDR2 reads FQGTGA. The CDR3 sequence: CASSPPAEPHEQFF. CDR3 coding DNA: TGTGCCAGCAGCCCCCCAGCGGAGCCACATGAGCAGTTCTTC.

The rearrangement uses TRBV2 and TRBJ2-3; TRBD1 might be the D (6 bases). With 6 bases removed from V and 2 bases from J, the gap between germline ends came to 15 bases. The CDR3 is 15 amino acids. The germline CDR1 and CDR2 sequences are SNHLY and FYNNEI. The chain's CDR3 is CASSGWQGLTDTQYF. The DNA for the CDR3 is TGTGCCAGCAGCGGTTGGCAGGGGCTCACAGATACGCAGTATTTT.

This chain uses TRBV6-4 with TRBJ2-1; 7 positions agree with TRBD2. The CDR3 runs to 15 residues. Unmatched junction bases numbered 5, after V lost 4 bases and J lost 2 bases. Germline CDR1 reads MRHNA; CDR2 reads SNTAGT. The CDR3 coding sequence is TGTGCCAGCAGTGCTTCGGCGGGGGCCTACAATGAGCAGTTCTTC. It translates to CASSASAGAYNEQFF.

This rearrangement joins TRBV2 to TRBJ2-2, with 7 bases lining up with TRBD2. Germline V lookup: CDR1 SNHLY, CDR2 FYNNEI. This CDR3 spans 14 amino acids. Trimming cost V 5 bases and J 3 bases; bases outside gene matches: 3. CDR3 in amino acids: CASSRTRYTGELFF. Here the CDR3 DNA reads TGTGCCAGCAGTAGGACTAGGTACACCGGGGAGCTGTTTTTT.

V and J are TRBV2 and TRBJ2-5, with 12 bases fitting TRBD2. The junction had 1 base not matched to a gene; V was cut back by 4 bases and J by 4 bases. CDR3 length: 14 amino acids. The germline V gene encodes CDR1 SNHLY and CDR2 FYNNEI. CDR3 in DNA: TGTGCCAGCAGTGCACTAGCGGGAGGAGAGACCCAGTACTTC. Amino acid sequence: CASSALAGGETQYF.

The chain employs TRBV7-9 and TRBJ2-1, with 7 bases aligning to TRBD2. Germline loops: CDR1 SEHNR, CDR2 FQNEAQ (reference sequence). The trim removed 0 bases at V and 9 bases at J, leaving 5 bases unmatched. This CDR3 has 14 amino acids. The CDR3 loop reads CASSLAGIAGEQFF. CDR3 nucleotides: TGTGCCAGCAGCTTAGCGGGTATAGCGGGTGAGCAGTTCTTC.

This clone was seen just once. The gene calls are TRBV7-3 and TRBJ2-2; tentative D call: TRBD1 (5 bases). V lost 2 bases, J lost 4 bases, and 11 bases lay in between. This CDR3 region has 15 residues. CDR1 and CDR2 from the germline V gene are SGHTA and FQGTGA. DNA of the CDR3: TGTGCCAGCAGCTTAGGCAGGGTTGCCACCGGGGAGCTGTTTTTT. Translation gives CASSLGRVATGELFF.

This chain joins TRBV5-4 and TRBJ2-3; D is undetermined. Germline V gene sequence: CDR1 SGHNT, CDR2 YYREEE (reference sequence). The ends were cut back, 0 bases at V and 2 bases at J, with 7 bases in the middle. CDR3 length: 14 amino acids. CDR3 amino acids: CASSLGGDTDTQYF. The CDR3 DNA sequence: TGTGCCAGCAGCTTGGGCGGAGACACAGATACGCAGTATTTT.

In this sample, this clone turned up a few times. This sequence joins TRBV5-1 and TRBJ1-4; TRBD1 agrees at 7 bases. V gave up 4 bases and J gave up 3 bases; unmatched junction bases: 6. Germline CDR1 reads SGHRS; CDR2 reads YFSETQ. CDR3 length equals 15 residues. The CDR3 loop is CASSPRGHANEKLFF. In DNA form, the CDR3 reads TGCGCCAGCAGCCCTAGGGGGCACGCTAATGAAAAACTGTTTTTT.

This clone has only one observation. This chain uses TRBV7-8 with TRBJ1-1; TRBD1 matches at 7 bases. The V segment lost 4 bases and the J segment 1 base; nucleotides outside the gene matches: 3. Germline CDR1 reads SGHVS; CDR2 reads FQNEAQ. The CDR3 runs to 14 residues. CDR3 in amino acids: CASSSTGRNTEAFF. CDR3 bases: TGTGCCAGCAGCTCGACAGGGAGGAACACTGAAGCTTTCTTT.